This TCR beta chain was observed in a study of T cells in Graves' hyperthyroidism and ophthalmopathy. Study background: Peripheral blood specimens were obtained at initial diagnosis, prior to any treatment.

Regarding this clonotype: Its antigen is as yet unknown.

V lost 5 bases, J lost 8 bases, and 26 bases lay in between. Germline V gene sequence: CDR1 KGHDR, CDR2 SFDVKD. The CDR3 sequence is 18 residues long. Findings and caveats of the study: Ophthalmopathy was model-predicted a median about six months pre-onset. Blood held most thyroid clonotypes expanded above 0.001 frequency.

The TCR beta CDR3 regions underwent amplification using RNA transcripts as the source. The TCR CDR3 first-round RT-PCR relied on the HTBI primer set. Using its own MiXCR run on the multiplex PCR reads, TCRdb lists one record per CDR3 protein. The repertoire includes some 320,000 distinct CDR3 sequences, approximately 14% of them detected once, and approximately 35% sits in the top ten. Sequencing used blood. The V gene is TRBV24-1, the J gene TRBJ2-2, with D maybe TRBD1 (5 bases). The TCR comes from a woman in her thirties or forties with Graves' ophthalmopathy. As DNA, the CDR3 is TGTGCCACCAGTGGAACTTTTCCAGGTGCAGGGTTCAAAGGGGAGCTGTTTTTT. This codes for CATSGTFPGAGFKGELFF.